These T cell receptor beta chains were read from a single sample in a study of OX40 agonist ivuxolimab in advanced cancers. The data were produced by immunoSEQ multiplex PCR, yet TCRdb's version contains in-frame clones alone and is incomplete. The repertoire holds about 36,000 clones, with around 89% as singletons. Sequences were derived from CD4+ or CD8+ T cells sorted from blood, sampled in a trial of the OX40 agonist ivuxolimab. These receptors were obtained from an adult with an advanced solid tumor such as melanoma, head and neck, liver or kidney cancer. The CDR3 runs from the conserved cysteine through the conserved F or W.

v_call	j_call	cdr3_aa
TRBV15	TRBJ2-7	CATGPGGTSYEQYF
TRBV4-1	TRBJ2-7	CASSQVSSGIYEQYF
TRBV28	TRBJ1-3	CASSRHGSGNTIYF
TRBV6-5	TRBJ2-7	CASSLGTGGNEQYF
TRBV9	TRBJ2-3	CASSVGPSGTDTQYF
TRBV27	TRBJ2-3	CASSYLAGDRDTQYF
TRBV6-5	TRBJ1-5	CASSPGTGSNQPQHF
TRBV6-4	TRBJ2-1	CASSVSREGRNEQFF
TRBV15	TRBJ2-6	CATMWEGSGANVLTF
TRBV18	-	CASSPSQRETYEQYF